Shown below are 3 T cell receptor beta chains from a single sample sequenced in a study of T cell changes during pregnancy in multiple sclerosis. Clones were sequenced by immunoSEQ multiplex PCR, and TCRdb holds only the in-frame ones, with some missing. The table shows about 69,000 clones, with about 91% occurring only once. Sequencing used CD4+ T cells from peripheral blood mononuclear cells, obtained in the third trimester of pregnancy. These receptors all stem from a female donor in good health, enrolled as a control in a pregnancy study.

V is TRBV7-6 and J is TRBJ1-6, with TRBD1 matching 7 bases. The CDR3 has 16 amino acids. CDR1 is SGHVS and CDR2 is FNYEAQ in the germline V gene. Trimming cost V 4 bases and J 2 bases; bases outside gene matches: 5. CDR3 loop: CASSSNRGTYNSPLHF. CDR3 sequence (DNA): TGTGCCAGCAGCTCGAACAGGGGAACCTATAATTCACCCCTCCACTTT.

Remarks on this clone: A read error may produce the germline difference seen at one junction end. The chain couples TRBV6-6 to TRBJ1-1; 7 bases line up with TRBD1. Germline V CDR1 and CDR2: MNHNY, SVGAGI (reference sequence). CDR3 length: 15 residues. The CDR3 coding sequence is TGTGCCAGCAGTGACTCGGGACAGCAGAACACTGAAGCTTTCTTT. It encodes CASSDSGQQNTEAFF.

The chain has TRBV7-2 and TRBJ2-7; the D gene is possibly TRBD2 (6 bases). Germline V gene lookup returns CDR1 SGHTA and CDR2 FQGNSA. CDR3 size: 15 residues. V lost 2 bases and J lost 3, with 14 bases in between. The CDR3 loop reads CASSLLGGVFYEQYF. Here the CDR3 DNA reads TGTGCCAGCAGCTTACTGGGGGGAGTCTTCTACGAGCAGTACTTC.